The TCR beta chain under discussion was sequenced for a study of blood T cells in healthy people across ages. Study outcomes and limitations: It was not known whether donors were CMV positive (a possible confounder of expanded clonotype changes). Among long-lived donors, naive CD4+ cells were more numerous and diversity higher than in aged donors.

A word on this clonotype: The antigen remains unidentified.

This CDR3 comprises 17 residues. CDR1 SGDLS and CDR2 YYNGEE come from the germline V gene. V was trimmed by 0 bases and J by 4 bases, leaving 18 bases between them. Combining a sample-barcoded 5' primer with a J-beta primer mix, a second PCR ran for about 6 to 12 cycles. Every cDNA molecule carried a tag from a template-switch adaptor bearing 12 random nucleotides. TCRdb independently ran MiXCR on the 5' RACE reads; one entry per CDR3 protein. Counted here are hundreds of thousands of distinct CDR3 sequences, approximately 50% occurring once; the ten biggest clones make up about two fifths. Sequenced material: blood. This sequence was found in a man aged 60-69 years in good health. V usage is TRBV9 and J usage is TRBJ2-3; tentative D call: TRBD2 (6 bases). As DNA, the CDR3 is TGTGCCAGCAGCGTAGATCTTGGAGGGGTAGGCCCAGATACGCAGTATTTT. It encodes CASSVDLGGVGPDTQYF.